These T cell receptor beta chains were read from a single sample in a study of blood T cell repertoires in COVID-19. Here immunoSEQ multiplex PCR was the method, and the copy in TCRdb shows in-frame clones only, minus some. The table includes 250,000 to 350,000 clones, 70% to 90% detected once. The sample consisted of peripheral blood. All receptors come from an older woman with acute or convalescent COVID-19. Both conserved end residues are part of each CDR3. D genes are given only for firm matches. Rows give clone size only sometimes, using once, few, many, or a class for an expanded clone.

clone_size: .; v_call: TRBV27; j_call: TRBJ2-1; d_call: TRBD1; cdr3_nt: TGTGCCAGCAGCGGGACAGGGATATACAATGAGCAGTTCTTC; cdr3_aa: CASSGTGIYNEQFF
clone_size: .; v_call: TRBV7-9; j_call: TRBJ1-1; d_call: .; cdr3_nt: TGTGCCAGCAGCTTCGGACAGAGCGAAGCTTTCTTT; cdr3_aa: CASSFGQSEAFF
clone_size: .; v_call: TRBV4-2; j_call: TRBJ2-6; d_call: TRBD1; cdr3_nt: TGTGCCAGCAGCCAGGGACAGGGGCTTTTGGGGGCCAACGTCCTGACTTTC; cdr3_aa: CASSQGQGLLGANVLTF
clone_size: .; v_call: TRBV11-2; j_call: TRBJ1-6; d_call: TRBD1; cdr3_nt: TGTGCCAGCAGCCTCGGACAGGGTGGTTCACCCCTCCACTTT; cdr3_aa: CASSLGQGGSPLHF
clone_size: .; v_call: TRBV7-2; j_call: TRBJ1-2; d_call: .; cdr3_nt: TGTGCCAGCACTACGGGTCTCGGCTACACCTTC; cdr3_aa: CASTTGLGYTF
clone_size: .; v_call: TRBV30; j_call: TRBJ2-5; d_call: .; cdr3_nt: TGTGCCTGGAGTCCCCTTGAGGGGGCCCAGTACTTC; cdr3_aa: CAWSPLEGAQYF
clone_size: few; v_call: TRBV11-2; j_call: TRBJ1-5; d_call: TRBD1; cdr3_nt: TGTGCCAGCAGCCACGGACAGGGGCTTAATCAGCCCCAGCATTTT; cdr3_aa: CASSHGQGLNQPQHF
clone_size: .; v_call: TRBV16; j_call: TRBJ1-1; d_call: TRBD1; cdr3_nt: TGTGCCAGCTCATGGACAGGGGGAAGGAACACTGAAGCTTTCTTT; cdr3_aa: CASSWTGGRNTEAFF
clone_size: .; v_call: TRBV24-1; j_call: TRBJ2-3; d_call: TRBD2; cdr3_nt: TGTGCCACCAGTGATTTGAAGACTAGCGGGAGAACAGATACGCAGTATTTT; cdr3_aa: CATSDLKTSGRTDTQYF
clone_size: .; v_call: TRBV7-2; j_call: TRBJ2-1; d_call: TRBD2; cdr3_nt: TGTGCCAGCAGCTTAGACTACCGGGAGGTATACAATGAGCAGTTCTTC; cdr3_aa: CASSLDYREVYNEQFF
clone_size: .; v_call: TRBV6-4; j_call: TRBJ2-2; d_call: TRBD1; cdr3_nt: TGTGCCAGCAGTGAACAGGGACAGACGTTAACGACCGGGGAGCTGTTTTTT; cdr3_aa: CASSEQGQTLTTGELFF
clone_size: few; v_call: TRBV5-8; j_call: TRBJ2-7; d_call: TRBD1; cdr3_nt: TGTGCCAGCAGCTTGGCCGTCGGACAGGTGGGGTTTTTGGAGCAGTACTTC; cdr3_aa: CASSLAVGQVGFLEQYF
clone_size: few; v_call: TRBV7-2; j_call: TRBJ1-3; d_call: TRBD1; cdr3_nt: TGTGCCAGCAGCTTAGAAGGGACAGTACCTGGAAACACCATATATTTT; cdr3_aa: CASSLEGTVPGNTIYF
clone_size: .; v_call: TRBV4-2; j_call: TRBJ2-4; d_call: .; cdr3_nt: TGTGCCAGCAGCCAAGATGATCAGGATAGAAACATTCAGTACTTC; cdr3_aa: CASSQDDQDRNIQYF
clone_size: .; v_call: TRBV5-1; j_call: TRBJ1-3; d_call: .; cdr3_nt: TGCGCCAGCAGCTTGGGAAGAGTGCGCTCTGGAAACACCATATATTTT; cdr3_aa: CASSLGRVRSGNTIYF
clone_size: .; v_call: TRBV12-3/TRBV12-4; j_call: TRBJ1-6; d_call: TRBD1; cdr3_nt: TGTGCCAGCAGCAGACAGGGTTATTCACCCCTCCACTTT; cdr3_aa: CASSRQGYSPLHF
clone_size: .; v_call: TRBV27; j_call: TRBJ2-4; d_call: TRBD1; cdr3_nt: TGTGCCAGCAGCTGGGGACAGGGATTAGGCAAAAACATTCAGTACTTC; cdr3_aa: CASSWGQGLGKNIQYF
clone_size: .; v_call: TRBV6-5; j_call: TRBJ2-3; d_call: TRBD1; cdr3_nt: TGTGCCAGCATTCAGGGGGACACAGATACGCAGTATTTT; cdr3_aa: CASIQGDTDTQYF
clone_size: .; v_call: TRBV6-6; j_call: TRBJ2-7; d_call: TRBD1; cdr3_nt: TGTGCCAGCAGTTACTGGACAGGGGGCAAATGGGAGCAGTACTTC; cdr3_aa: CASSYWTGGKWEQYF
clone_size: few; v_call: TRBV24-1; j_call: TRBJ2-1; d_call: TRBD2; cdr3_nt: TGTGCCACCATTAAAACTAGCGGGAAGAACAATGAGCAGTTCTTC; cdr3_aa: CATIKTSGKNNEQFF
clone_size: .; v_call: TRBV4-1; j_call: TRBJ2-1; d_call: TRBD2; cdr3_nt: TGCGCCAGCAGCTCGTTTCATCTAGCGGGGGCCTACAATGAGCAGTTCTTC; cdr3_aa: CASSSFHLAGAYNEQFF
clone_size: .; v_call: TRBV6-6; j_call: TRBJ2-3; d_call: TRBD2; cdr3_nt: TGTGCCAGCAGTCCACGACTAGCGAGTCCTAGCACAGATACGCAGTATTTT; cdr3_aa: CASSPRLASPSTDTQYF
clone_size: once; v_call: TRBV5-6; j_call: TRBJ2-2; d_call: TRBD1; cdr3_nt: TGTGCCAGCAGCTTGGCTCCAGGGGGCTTGAACACCGGGGAGCTGTTTTTT; cdr3_aa: CASSLAPGGLNTGELFF